This T cell receptor (beta chain) comes out of a study of cytomegalovirus exposure and HLA in healthy donors. Study results and limitations: Most TCR sequences were uncommon, yet certain public TCRs appeared in many donors. As immune exposure information, only CMV serostatus was available. The study labeled 150 to 200 TCR beta chains cytomegalovirus-associated.

The length of the CDR3 is 12 residues. Germline V gene lookup returns CDR1 MNHEY and CDR2 SVGAGI. Trimming removed 5 bases from V and 4 bases from J, with 8 bases in between. With regard to this clone: Its antigen is unknown.

The PCR had 60 Vbeta and 13 Jbeta primers. Some clones are missing from TCRdb's copy, which holds only in-frame ones; the method was immunoSEQ multiplex PCR. With fewer than 50,000 clones in the sample, the ten largest clones hold 7.5% to 9%. This TCR came from a male donor in good health and CMV-seronegative. Sequenced input: PBMCs. The chain links TRBV6-5 to TRBJ2-5, with D perhaps TRBD2 (6 bases). CDR3 sequence reads: CASSRGGETQYF. In DNA, the CDR3 is TGTGCCAGCAGTAGGGGAGGAGAGACCCAGTACTTC.